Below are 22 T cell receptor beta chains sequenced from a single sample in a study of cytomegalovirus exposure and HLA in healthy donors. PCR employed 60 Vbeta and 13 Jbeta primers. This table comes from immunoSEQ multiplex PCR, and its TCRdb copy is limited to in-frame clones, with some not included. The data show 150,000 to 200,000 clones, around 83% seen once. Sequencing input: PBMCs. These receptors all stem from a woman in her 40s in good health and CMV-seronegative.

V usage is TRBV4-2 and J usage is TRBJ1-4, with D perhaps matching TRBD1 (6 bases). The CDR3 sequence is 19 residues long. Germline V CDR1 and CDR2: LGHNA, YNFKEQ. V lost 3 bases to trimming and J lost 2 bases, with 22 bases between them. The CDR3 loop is CASSQNVRWDTSTNEKLFF. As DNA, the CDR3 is TGTGCCAGCAGCCAGAATGTCCGATGGGACACCTCGACTAATGAAAAACTGTTTTTT.

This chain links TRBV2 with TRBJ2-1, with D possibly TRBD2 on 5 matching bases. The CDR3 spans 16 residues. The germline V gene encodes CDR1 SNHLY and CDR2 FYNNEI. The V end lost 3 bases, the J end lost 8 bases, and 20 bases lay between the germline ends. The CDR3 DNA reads TGTGCCAGCAGTGACCCCCGCGGGCAAGGGTTCCATGAGCAGTTCTTC. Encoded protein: CASSDPRGQGFHEQFF.

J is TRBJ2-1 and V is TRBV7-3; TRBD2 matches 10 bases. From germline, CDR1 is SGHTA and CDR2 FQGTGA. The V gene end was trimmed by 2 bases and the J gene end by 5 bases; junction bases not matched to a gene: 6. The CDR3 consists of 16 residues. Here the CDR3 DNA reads TGTGCCAGCAGCTTATTTGTAGCGGGAGGAAACAATGAGCAGTTCTTC. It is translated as CASSLFVAGGNNEQFF.

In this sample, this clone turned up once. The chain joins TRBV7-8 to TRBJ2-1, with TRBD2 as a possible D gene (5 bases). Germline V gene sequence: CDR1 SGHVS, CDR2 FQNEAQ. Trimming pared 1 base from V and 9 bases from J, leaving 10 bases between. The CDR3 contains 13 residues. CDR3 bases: TGTGCCAGCAGCTTAGATGGCGAGGGTGAGCAGTTCTTC. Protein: CASSLDGEGEQFF.

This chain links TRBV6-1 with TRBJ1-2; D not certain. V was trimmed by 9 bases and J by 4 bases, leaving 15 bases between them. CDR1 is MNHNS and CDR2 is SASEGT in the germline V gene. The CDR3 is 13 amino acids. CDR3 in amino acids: CASRSALTYGYTF. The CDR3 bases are TGTGCCAGTCGATCCGCACTCACCTATGGCTACACCTTC.

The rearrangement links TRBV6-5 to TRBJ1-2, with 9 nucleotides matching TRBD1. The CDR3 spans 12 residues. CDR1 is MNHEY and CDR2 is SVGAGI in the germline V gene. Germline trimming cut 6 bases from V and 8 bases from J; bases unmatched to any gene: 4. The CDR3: CASRQGTGGYTF. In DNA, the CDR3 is TGTGCCAGCAGACAAGGGACAGGGGGCTACACCTTC.

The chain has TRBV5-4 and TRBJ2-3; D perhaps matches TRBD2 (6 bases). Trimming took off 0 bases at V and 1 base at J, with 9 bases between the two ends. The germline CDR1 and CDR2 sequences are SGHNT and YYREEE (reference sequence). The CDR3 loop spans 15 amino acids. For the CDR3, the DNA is TGTGCCAGCAGCTTGGAATCTAGCGGCACAGATACGCAGTATTTT. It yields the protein CASSLESSGTDTQYF.

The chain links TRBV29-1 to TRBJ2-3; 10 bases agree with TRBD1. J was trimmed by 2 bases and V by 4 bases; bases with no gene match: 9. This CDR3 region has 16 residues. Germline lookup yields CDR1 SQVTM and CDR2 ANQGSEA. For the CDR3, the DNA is TGCAGCGTTGGGGGAGGGGACAGGGGATCCACAGATACGCAGTATTTT. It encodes CSVGGGDRGSTDTQYF.

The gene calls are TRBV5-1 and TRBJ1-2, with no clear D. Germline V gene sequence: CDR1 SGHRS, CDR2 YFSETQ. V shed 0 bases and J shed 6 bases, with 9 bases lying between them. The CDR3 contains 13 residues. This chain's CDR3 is CASSLAQADGYTF. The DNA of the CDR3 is TGCGCCAGCAGCTTGGCCCAGGCCGATGGCTACACCTTC.

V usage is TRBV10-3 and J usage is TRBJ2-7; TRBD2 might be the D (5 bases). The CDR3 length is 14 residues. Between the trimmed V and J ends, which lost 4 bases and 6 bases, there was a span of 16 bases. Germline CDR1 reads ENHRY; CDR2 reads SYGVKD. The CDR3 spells CAISVATAAGEQYF. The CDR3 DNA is TGTGCCATCAGTGTAGCCACGGCCGCGGGCGAGCAGTACTTC.

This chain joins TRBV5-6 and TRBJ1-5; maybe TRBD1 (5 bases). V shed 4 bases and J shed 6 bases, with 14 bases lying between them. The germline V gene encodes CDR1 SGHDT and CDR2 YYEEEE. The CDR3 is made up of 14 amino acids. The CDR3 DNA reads TGTGCCAGCAGCGAGGGGAGGGGAAGTCAGCCCCAGCATTTT. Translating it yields CASSEGRGSQPQHF.

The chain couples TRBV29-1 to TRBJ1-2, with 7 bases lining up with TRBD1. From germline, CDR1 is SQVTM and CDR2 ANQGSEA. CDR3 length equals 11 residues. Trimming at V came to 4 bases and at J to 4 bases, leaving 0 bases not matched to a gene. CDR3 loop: CSVGTGYGYTF. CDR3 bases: TGCAGCGTTGGGACAGGCTATGGCTACACCTTC. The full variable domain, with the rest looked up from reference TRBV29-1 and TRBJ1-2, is SAVISQKPSRDICQRGTSLTIQCQVDSQVTMMFWYRQQPGQSLTLIATANQGSEATYESGFVIDKFPISRPNLTFSTLTVSNMSPEDSSIYLCSVGTGYGYTFGSGTRLTVV.

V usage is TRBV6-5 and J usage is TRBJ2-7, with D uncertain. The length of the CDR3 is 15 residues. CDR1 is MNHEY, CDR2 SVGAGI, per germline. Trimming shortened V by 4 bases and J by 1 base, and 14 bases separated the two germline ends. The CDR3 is CASSSAPSRSYEQYF. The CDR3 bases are TGTGCCAGCAGTTCAGCACCTAGTAGGTCCTACGAGCAGTACTTC.

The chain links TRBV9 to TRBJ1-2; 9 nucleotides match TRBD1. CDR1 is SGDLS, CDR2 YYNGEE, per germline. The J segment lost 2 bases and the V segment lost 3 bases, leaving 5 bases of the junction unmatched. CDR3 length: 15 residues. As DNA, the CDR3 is TGTGCCAGCAGCGCATATACAGGGGGCAACTATGGCTACACCTTC. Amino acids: CASSAYTGGNYGYTF. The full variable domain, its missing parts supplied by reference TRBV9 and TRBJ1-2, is DSGVTQTPKHLITATGQRVTLRCSPRSGDLSVYWYQQSLDQGLQFLIQYYNGEERAKGNILERFSAQQFPDLHSELNLSSLELGDSALYFCASSAYTGGNYGYTFGSGTRLTVV.

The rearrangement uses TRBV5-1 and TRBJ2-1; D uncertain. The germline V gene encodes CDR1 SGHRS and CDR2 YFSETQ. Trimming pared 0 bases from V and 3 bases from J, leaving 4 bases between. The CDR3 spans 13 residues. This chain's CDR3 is CASSLDGYNEQFF. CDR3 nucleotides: TGCGCCAGCAGCTTGGACGGCTACAATGAGCAGTTCTTC.

This CDR3 reads CASSFSGGHEAFF. The CDR3 DNA is TGTGCCAGCAGCTTTTCAGGGGGCCATGAAGCTTTCTTT. This chain joins TRBV11-2 and TRBJ1-1; 8 bases line up with TRBD1. CDR3 length equals 13 residues. J lost 7 bases, V lost 3 bases, and 4 bases had no gene match. Germline CDR1 and CDR2: SGHAT and FQNNGV.

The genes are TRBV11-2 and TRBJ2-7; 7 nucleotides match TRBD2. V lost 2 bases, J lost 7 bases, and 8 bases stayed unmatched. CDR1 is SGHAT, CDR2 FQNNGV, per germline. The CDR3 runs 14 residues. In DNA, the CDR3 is TGTGCCAGCAGCTTACTAGCGGCCTCAGATGAGCAGTACGTC. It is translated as CASSLLAASDEQYV.

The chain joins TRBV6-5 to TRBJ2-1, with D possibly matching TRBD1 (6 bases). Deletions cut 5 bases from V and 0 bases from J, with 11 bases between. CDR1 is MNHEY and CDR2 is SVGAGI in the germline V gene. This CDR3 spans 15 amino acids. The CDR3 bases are TGTGCCAGCAGTCCCAGGGGAGTCTCCTACAATGAGCAGTTCTTC. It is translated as CASSPRGVSYNEQFF.

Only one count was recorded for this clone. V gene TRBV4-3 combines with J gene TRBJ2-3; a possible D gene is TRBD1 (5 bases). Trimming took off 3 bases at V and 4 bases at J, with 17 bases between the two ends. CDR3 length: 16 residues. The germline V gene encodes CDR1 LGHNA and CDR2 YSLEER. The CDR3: CASSHGTDIVADTQYF. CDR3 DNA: TGCGCCAGCAGCCACGGAACGGACATCGTAGCAGATACGCAGTATTTT.

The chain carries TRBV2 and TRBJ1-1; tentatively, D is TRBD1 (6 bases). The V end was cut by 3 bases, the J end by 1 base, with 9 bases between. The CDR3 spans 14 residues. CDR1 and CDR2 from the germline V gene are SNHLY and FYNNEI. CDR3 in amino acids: CASSDRGRNTEAFF. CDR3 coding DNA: TGTGCCAGCAGTGACAGGGGCCGGAACACTGAAGCTTTCTTT.

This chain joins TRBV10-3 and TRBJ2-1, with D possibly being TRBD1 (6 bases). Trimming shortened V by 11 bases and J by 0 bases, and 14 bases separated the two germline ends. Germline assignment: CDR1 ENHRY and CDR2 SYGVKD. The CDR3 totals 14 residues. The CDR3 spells CASDPRGSYNEQFF. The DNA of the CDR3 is TGTGCCTCGGACCCCAGGGGCTCCTACAATGAGCAGTTCTTC.

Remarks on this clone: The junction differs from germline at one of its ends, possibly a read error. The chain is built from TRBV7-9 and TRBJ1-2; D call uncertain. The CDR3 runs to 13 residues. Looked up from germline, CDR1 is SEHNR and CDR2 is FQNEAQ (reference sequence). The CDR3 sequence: CSSSLGRISGYTF. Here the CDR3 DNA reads TGTTCCAGCAGCTTAGGGAGAATCTCTGGCTACACCTTC.